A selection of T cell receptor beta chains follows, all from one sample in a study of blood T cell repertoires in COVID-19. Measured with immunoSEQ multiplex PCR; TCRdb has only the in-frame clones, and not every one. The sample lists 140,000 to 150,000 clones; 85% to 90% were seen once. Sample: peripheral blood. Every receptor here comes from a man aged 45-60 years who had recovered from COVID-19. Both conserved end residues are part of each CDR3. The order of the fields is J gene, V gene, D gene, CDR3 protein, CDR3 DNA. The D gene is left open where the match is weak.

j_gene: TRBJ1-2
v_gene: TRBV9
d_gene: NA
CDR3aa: CASSVDRRAGGYTF
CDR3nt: TGTGCCAGCAGCGTAGATCGAAGGGCGGGGGGCTACACCTTC

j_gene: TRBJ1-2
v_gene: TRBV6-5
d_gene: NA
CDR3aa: CASIARGGTYGYTF
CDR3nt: TGTGCCAGCATCGCTCGCGGGGGAACCTATGGCTACACCTTC

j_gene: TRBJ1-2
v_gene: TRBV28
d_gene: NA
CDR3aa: CASSLTQANYGYTF
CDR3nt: TGTGCCAGCAGTTTGACACAAGCTAACTATGGCTACACCTTC

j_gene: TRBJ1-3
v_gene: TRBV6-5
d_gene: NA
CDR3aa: CASSYSAGRGNTIYF
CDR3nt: TGTGCCAGCAGTTACTCGGCAGGTCGGGGAAACACCATATATTTT

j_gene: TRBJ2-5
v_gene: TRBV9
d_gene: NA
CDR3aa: CASSVGQKQETQYF
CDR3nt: TGTGCCAGCAGCGTCGGACAGAAACAAGAGACCCAGTACTTC

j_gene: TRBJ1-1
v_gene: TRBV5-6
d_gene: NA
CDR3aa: CASSPPTRMNTEAFF
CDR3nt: TGTGCCAGCAGCCCACCGACACGCATGAACACTGAAGCTTTCTTT

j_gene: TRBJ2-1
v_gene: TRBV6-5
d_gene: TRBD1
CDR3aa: CASRGTGGLYNEQFF
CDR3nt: TGTGCCAGCAGGGGGACAGGGGGTCTCTACAATGAGCAGTTCTTC

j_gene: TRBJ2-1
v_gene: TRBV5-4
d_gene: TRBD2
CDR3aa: CASSPSGGQNYNEQFF
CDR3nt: TGTGCCAGCAGCCCTAGCGGGGGGCAAAACTACAATGAGCAGTTCTTC

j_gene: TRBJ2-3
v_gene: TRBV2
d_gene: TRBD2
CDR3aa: CASSDPASGVGSDTQYF
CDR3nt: TGTGCCAGCAGTGACCCGGCTAGCGGGGTCGGCTCAGATACGCAGTATTTT

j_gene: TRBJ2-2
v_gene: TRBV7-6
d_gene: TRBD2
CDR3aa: CASSTGTSGGANTGELFF
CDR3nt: TGTGCCAGCAGCACCGGGACTAGCGGGGGGGCGAACACCGGGGAGCTGTTTTTT

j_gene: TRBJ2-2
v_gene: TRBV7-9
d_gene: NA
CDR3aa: CASSLARGWTGELFF
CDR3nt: TGTGCCAGCAGCTTAGCGAGGGGGTGGACCGGGGAGCTGTTTTTT

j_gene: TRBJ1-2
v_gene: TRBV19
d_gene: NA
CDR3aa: CASRVLTGGGYGYTF
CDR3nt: TGTGCCAGTAGAGTACTGACAGGTGGAGGCTATGGCTACACCTTC

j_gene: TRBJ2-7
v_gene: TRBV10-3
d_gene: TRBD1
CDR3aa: CAISGTGNSYEQYF
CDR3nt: TGTGCCATCAGCGGGACAGGAAACTCCTACGAGCAGTACTTC

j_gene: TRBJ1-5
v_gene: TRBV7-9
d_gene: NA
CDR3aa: CASSLSSSLPQHF
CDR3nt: TGTGCCAGCAGCTTATCCTCCTCTCTGCCCCAGCATTTT

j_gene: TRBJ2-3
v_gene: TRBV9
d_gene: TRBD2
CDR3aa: CASSVTSGGASTDTQYF
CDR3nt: TGTGCCAGCAGCGTAACTAGCGGGGGGGCGAGCACAGATACGCAGTATTTT

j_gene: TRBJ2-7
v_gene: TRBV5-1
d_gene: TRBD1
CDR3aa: CASSLAAGQGTYEQYF
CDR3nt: TGCGCCAGCAGCTTGGCGGCCGGACAGGGGACCTACGAGCAGTACTTC

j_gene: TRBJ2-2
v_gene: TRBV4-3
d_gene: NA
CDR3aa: CASSQEAIAANTGELFF
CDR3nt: TGCGCCAGCAGCCAAGAAGCGATAGCTGCGAACACCGGGGAGCTGTTTTTT

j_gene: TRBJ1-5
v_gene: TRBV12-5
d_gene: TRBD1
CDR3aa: CASGPNPHRGGNQPQHF
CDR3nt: TGTGCTAGTGGTCCGAACCCACACAGGGGCGGCAATCAGCCCCAGCATTTT

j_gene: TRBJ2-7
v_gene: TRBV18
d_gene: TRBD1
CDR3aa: CASSPRTGGPPYEQYF
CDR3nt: TGTGCCAGCTCACCACGAACAGGGGGTCCTCCCTACGAGCAGTACTTC

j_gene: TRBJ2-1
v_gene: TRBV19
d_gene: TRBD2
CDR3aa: CASSILWDTSAGGPNEQFF
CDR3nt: TGTGCCAGTAGTATCCTTTGGGATACCAGTGCGGGGGGGCCTAATGAGCAGTTCTTC

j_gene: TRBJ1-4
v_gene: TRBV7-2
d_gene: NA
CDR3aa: CASSLGYRPTNEKLFF
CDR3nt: TGTGCCAGCAGCTTAGGCTACAGGCCAACTAATGAAAAACTGTTTTTT

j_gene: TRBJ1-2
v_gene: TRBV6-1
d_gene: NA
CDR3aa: CASSEGEGRNYGYTF
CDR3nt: TGTGCCAGCAGTGAAGGGGAGGGGCGCAACTATGGCTACACCTTC

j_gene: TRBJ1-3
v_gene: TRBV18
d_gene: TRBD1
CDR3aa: CASSLGQGNSGNTIYF
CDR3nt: TGTGCCAGCTCCCTGGGACAGGGGAACTCTGGAAACACCATATATTTT

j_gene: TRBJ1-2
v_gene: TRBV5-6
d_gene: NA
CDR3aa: CASSLGQNRYGYTF
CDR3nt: TGTGCCAGCAGCTTGGGACAGAATCGCTATGGCTACACCTTC